A selection of T cell receptor beta chains follows, all from one sample in a study of OX40 agonist ivuxolimab in advanced cancers. The data were produced by immunoSEQ multiplex PCR, yet TCRdb's version contains in-frame clones alone and is incomplete. The sample has about 100,000 clones, about nine tenths seen once. Sample: CD4+ or CD8+ T cells sorted from blood, taken in a trial of the OX40 agonist ivuxolimab. The receptors stem from an adult with an advanced solid tumor such as melanoma, head and neck, liver or kidney cancer. The CDR3 runs from the conserved cysteine through the conserved F or W. A D gene is named only where the DNA matches it firmly. Only some rows state a clone size, as once, few, many or a class for expanded clones.

d_gene	v_gene	abundance	j_gene	CDR3aa	CDR3nt
-	TRBV5-1	few	TRBJ1-1	CASSPGHQNTEAFF	TGCGCCAGCAGTCCAGGACACCAAAACACTGAAGCTTTCTTT
TRBD2	TRBV28	-	TRBJ2-7	CASRVGVSGRREQYF	TGTGCCAGCAGGGTGGGGGTTAGCGGGAGGAGAGAGCAGTACTTC
-	TRBV9	-	TRBJ2-5	CASSVGIGQQETQYF	TGTGCCAGCAGCGTAGGTATCGGACAGCAAGAGACCCAGTACTTC
-	TRBV19	-	TRBJ2-3	CASSITDTQYF	TGTGCCAGTAGTATCACAGATACGCAGTATTTT
-	TRBV11-2	many	TRBJ2-3	CASSLGGPADTQYF	TGTGCCAGCAGCTTAGGCGGGCCGGCAGATACGCAGTATTTT
-	TRBV7-6	few	TRBJ2-7	CASSFPGGVEQYF	TGTGCCAGCAGCTTCCCAGGGGGGGTCGAGCAGTACTTC
TRBD1	TRBV7-3	-	TRBJ1-4	CASSLRTGHTNEKLFF	TGTGCCAGCAGCTTAAGGACAGGGCATACTAATGAAAAACTGTTTTTT
-	TRBV7-3	-	TRBJ2-1	CASSLGSSLANEQFF	TGTGCCAGCAGCTTAGGGTCTAGCCTGGCCAATGAGCAGTTCTTC
TRBD1	TRBV13	-	TRBJ2-1	CASSSTLGGEQFF	TGTGCCAGCAGCTCTACCCTAGGGGGCGAGCAGTTCTTC
TRBD2	TRBV2	-	TRBJ2-3	CASMAALAGGIDTQYF	TGTGCCAGCATGGCCGCCCTAGCGGGAGGAATAGATACGCAGTATTTT
-	TRBV7-7	-	TRBJ2-2	CASSLGPGGDTGELFF	TGTGCCAGCAGCTTAGGGCCAGGAGGGGACACCGGGGAGCTGTTTTTT
-	TRBV6-1	-	TRBJ1-3	CASVDEGYGNTIYF	TGTGCCAGTGTTGATGAGGGCTATGGAAACACCATATATTTT
TRBD2	TRBV4-1	-	TRBJ2-3	CASSQGAGVGTDTQYF	TGCGCCAGCAGCCAAGGAGCGGGAGTAGGAACAGATACGCAGTATTTT
-	TRBV11-1	-	TRBJ1-2	CASSLGRNRDSYTF	TGTGCCAGCAGCTTAGGGCGGAACAGGGACAGCTACACCTTC
-	TRBV6-5	-	TRBJ2-7	CASSYRGGGPTEQYF	TGTGCCAGCAGTTACCGGGGTGGGGGGCCCACCGAGCAGTACTTC
-	TRBV19	-	TRBJ2-7	CASSISWQSKGQYF	TGTGCCAGTAGTATAAGCTGGCAGTCTAAGGGGCAGTACTTC
-	TRBV6-5	-	TRBJ1-4	CASSSGVGGGEKLFF	TGTGCCAGCAGTTCAGGGGTTGGGGGGGGAGAAAAACTGTTTTTT
TRBD2	TRBV5-1	-	TRBJ2-4	CASSLKGLAGGVAKNIQYF	TGCGCCAGCAGCCTAAAGGGACTAGCGGGAGGAGTGGCCAAAAACATTCAGTACTTC
-	TRBV28	-	TRBJ1-5	CASSLSSNQPQHF	TGTGCCAGCAGTTTATCTAGCAATCAGCCCCAGCATTTT
-	TRBV5-1	-	TRBJ1-3	CASSLSSNSGNTIYF	TGCGCCAGCAGCTTATCCAGTAACTCTGGAAACACCATATATTTT
TRBD2	TRBV7-7	-	TRBJ2-1	CASSPGTSGVNEQFF	TGTGCCAGCAGCCCGGGGACTAGCGGGGTCAATGAGCAGTTCTTC
TRBD1	TRBV25-1	-	TRBJ2-5	CASSLTGQGVETQYF	TGTGCCAGCAGCCTGACGGGACAGGGGGTCGAGACCCAGTACTTC
-	TRBV27	-	TRBJ2-1	CASSSPFQSYNEQFF	TGTGCCAGCAGTTCCCCATTCCAGTCCTACAATGAGCAGTTCTTC
-	TRBV28	-	TRBJ1-1	CASTLNLGGEAFF	TGTGCCAGCACCCTAAACTTGGGGGGGGAAGCTTTCTTT
-	TRBV27	-	TRBJ2-2	CASSLRGPAVGELFF	TGTGCCAGCAGTTTAAGGGGACCCGCGGTCGGGGAGCTGTTTTTT
-	TRBV19	-	TRBJ2-7	CASSSKTVGYYEQYF	TGTGCCAGTAGTTCCAAGACAGTGGGGTACTACGAGCAGTACTTC
TRBD1	TRBV19	-	TRBJ2-7	CASRTGQGSYEQYF	TGTGCCAGTAGAACGGGACAGGGGTCCTACGAGCAGTACTTC
-	TRBV30	-	TRBJ2-7	CAWRPDLNSYEQYF	TGTGCCTGGAGACCAGACCTCAACTCCTACGAGCAGTACTTC
TRBD1	TRBV7-2	-	TRBJ2-7	CASSISPPDRGSLEQYF	TGTGCCAGCAGCATTTCCCCCCCGGACAGGGGTTCCCTCGAGCAGTACTTC
-	TRBV18	-	TRBJ2-3	CASSPKLTDTQYF	TGTGCCAGCTCACCGAAACTCACAGATACGCAGTATTTT
-	TRBV7-9	-	TRBJ2-2	CASSPPSSGELFF	TGTGCCAGCAGCCCTCCCTCATCCGGGGAGCTGTTTTTT
-	TRBV18	few	TRBJ1-1	CASSPNMNTEAFF	TGTGCCAGCTCACCTAACATGAACACTGAAGCTTTCTTT
TRBD1	TRBV7-8	-	TRBJ2-2	CASSLNRGAGELFF	TGTGCCAGCAGCTTAAACAGGGGCGCCGGGGAGCTGTTTTTT
-	TRBV28	-	TRBJ1-3	CATRGTGNTIYF	TGTGCCACCAGGGGAACCGGAAACACCATATATTTT
TRBD2	TRBV6-1	-	TRBJ2-7	CASRTSGSRDGEQYF	TGTGCCAGCAGGACTAGCGGGAGTCGAGACGGCGAGCAGTACTTC
TRBD2	TRBV9	-	TRBJ2-3	CASSVTAGAGDTQYF	TGTGCCAGCAGCGTTACAGCGGGAGCGGGAGATACGCAGTATTTT
-	TRBV9	-	TRBJ1-3	CASSVEGSAGNTIYF	TGTGCCAGCAGCGTTGAAGGGTCCGCTGGAAACACCATATATTTT
TRBD2	TRBV5-4	-	TRBJ2-5	CASSRTSGRGETQYF	TGTGCCAGCAGTCGGACTAGCGGGAGAGGGGAGACCCAGTACTTC
TRBD1	TRBV7-2	-	TRBJ2-5	CASSLHRGETQYF	TGTGCCAGCAGCTTGCACAGGGGTGAGACCCAGTACTTC
TRBD1	TRBV9	-	TRBJ1-5	CASSSGTDSNQPQHF	TGTGCCAGCAGCTCCGGGACAGATAGCAATCAGCCCCAGCATTTT
-	TRBV28	-	TRBJ1-5	CASRTGWSNQPQHF	TGTGCCAGCAGAACAGGGTGGAGCAATCAGCCCCAGCATTTT
TRBD1	TRBV19	-	TRBJ1-2	CASNLRGQGIYGYTF	TGTGCCAGCAATCTCCGAGGACAGGGGATCTATGGCTACACCTTC
-	TRBV6-5	-	TRBJ2-5	CASSSGLWARETQYF	TGTGCCAGCAGTTCAGGTTTATGGGCGCGGGAGACCCAGTACTTC
-	TRBV6-5	-	TRBJ2-5	CASRRLGETQYF	TGTGCCAGCAGACGACTTGGAGAGACCCAGTACTTC
TRBD2	TRBV5-4	-	TRBJ2-7	CASSLEGGRTREQYF	TGTGCCAGCAGCTTGGAGGGCGGGAGAACACGCGAGCAGTACTTC
-	TRBV5-6	-	TRBJ2-1	CASSLAPTSRGSEQFF	TGTGCCAGCAGCTTGGCTCCGACTAGTAGGGGCTCGGAGCAGTTCTTC
-	TRBV28	-	TRBJ2-5	CASSLRTAETQYF	TGTGCCAGCAGTCTCCGGACAGCCGAGACCCAGTACTTC
-	TRBV9	-	TRBJ2-5	CASSVSGRAGTQYF	TGTGCCAGCAGCGTCTCGGGACGTGCGGGGACCCAGTACTTC
TRBD2	TRBV27	once	TRBJ2-1	CASTRLAGVSYNEQFF	TGTGCCAGCACTCGGCTAGCGGGAGTTTCCTACAATGAGCAGTTCTTC